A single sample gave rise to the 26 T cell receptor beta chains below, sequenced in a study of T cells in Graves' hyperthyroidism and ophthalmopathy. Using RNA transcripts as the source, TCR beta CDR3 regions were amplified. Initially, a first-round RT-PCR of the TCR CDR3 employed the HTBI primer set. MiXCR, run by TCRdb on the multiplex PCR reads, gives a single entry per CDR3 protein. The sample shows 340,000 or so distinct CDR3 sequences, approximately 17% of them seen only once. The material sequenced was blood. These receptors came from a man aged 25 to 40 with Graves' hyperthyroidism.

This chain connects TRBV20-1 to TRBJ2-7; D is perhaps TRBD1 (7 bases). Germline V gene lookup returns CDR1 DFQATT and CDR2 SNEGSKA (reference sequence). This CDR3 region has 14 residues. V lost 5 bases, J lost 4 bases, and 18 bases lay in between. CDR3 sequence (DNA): TGCAGTGCTTTTCTAGCGAAGGGGGCATACGAGCAGTACTTC. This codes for CSAFLAKGAYEQYF.

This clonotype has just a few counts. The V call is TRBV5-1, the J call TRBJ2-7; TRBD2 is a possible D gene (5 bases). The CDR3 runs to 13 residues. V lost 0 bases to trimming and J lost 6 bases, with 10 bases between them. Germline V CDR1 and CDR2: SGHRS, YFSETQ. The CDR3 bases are TGCGCCAGCAGCTTGGCATCCGAGGGCGAGCAGTACTTC. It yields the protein CASSLASEGEQYF.

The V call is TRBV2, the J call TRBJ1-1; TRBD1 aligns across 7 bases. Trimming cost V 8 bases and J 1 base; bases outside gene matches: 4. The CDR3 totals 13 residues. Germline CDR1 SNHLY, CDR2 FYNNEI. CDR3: CASGTDRNTEAFF. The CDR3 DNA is TGTGCCAGCGGGACAGACAGGAACACTGAAGCTTTCTTT.

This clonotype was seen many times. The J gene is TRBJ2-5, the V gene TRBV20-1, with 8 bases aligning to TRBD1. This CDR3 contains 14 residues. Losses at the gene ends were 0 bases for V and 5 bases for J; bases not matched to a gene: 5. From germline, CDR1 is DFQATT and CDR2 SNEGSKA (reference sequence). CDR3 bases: TGCAGTGCTAGAGATCGACAGGGGAGCGAGACCCAGTACTTC. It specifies CSARDRQGSETQYF.

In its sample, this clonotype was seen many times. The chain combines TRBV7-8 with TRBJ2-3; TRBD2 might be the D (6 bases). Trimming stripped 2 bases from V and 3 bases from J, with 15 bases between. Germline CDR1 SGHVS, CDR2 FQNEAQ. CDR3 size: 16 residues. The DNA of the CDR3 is TGTGCCAGCAGCTTAAAGTCCACGGGGGAAACAGATACGCAGTATTTT. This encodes CASSLKSTGETDTQYF. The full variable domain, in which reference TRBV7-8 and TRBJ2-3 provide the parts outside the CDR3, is GAGVSQSPRYKVAKRGQDVALRCDPISGHVSLFWYQQALGQGPEFLTYFQNEAQLDKSGLPSDRFFAERPEGSVSTLKIQRTQQEDSAVYLCASSLKSTGETDTQYFGPGTRLTVL.

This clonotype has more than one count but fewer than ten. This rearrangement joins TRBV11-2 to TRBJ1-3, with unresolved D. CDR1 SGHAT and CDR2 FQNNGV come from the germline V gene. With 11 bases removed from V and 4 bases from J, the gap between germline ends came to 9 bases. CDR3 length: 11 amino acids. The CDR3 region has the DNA TGTGCCTGCACCCAAGGAAACACCATATATTTT. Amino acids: CACTQGNTIYF.

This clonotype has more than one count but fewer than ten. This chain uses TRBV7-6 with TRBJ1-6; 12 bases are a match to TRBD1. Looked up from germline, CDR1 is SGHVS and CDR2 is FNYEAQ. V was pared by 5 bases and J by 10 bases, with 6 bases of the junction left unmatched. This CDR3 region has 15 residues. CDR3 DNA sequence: TGTGCCAGCAGCCCGGGACAGGGGGCAGGATCACCCCTCCACTTT. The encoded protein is CASSPGQGAGSPLHF.

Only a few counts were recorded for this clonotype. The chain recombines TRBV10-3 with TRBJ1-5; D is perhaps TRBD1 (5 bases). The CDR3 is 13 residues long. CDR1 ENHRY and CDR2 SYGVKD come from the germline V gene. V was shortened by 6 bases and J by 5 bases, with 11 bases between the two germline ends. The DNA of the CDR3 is TGTGCCATCAGATCCCAAGGGGATCAGCCCCAGCATTTT. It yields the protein CAIRSQGDQPQHF.

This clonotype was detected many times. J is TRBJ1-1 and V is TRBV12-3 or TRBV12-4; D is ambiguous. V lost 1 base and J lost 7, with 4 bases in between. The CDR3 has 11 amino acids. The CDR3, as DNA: TGTGCCAGCAGTTTAGTTAGTGAAGCTTTCTTT. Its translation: CASSLVSEAFF.

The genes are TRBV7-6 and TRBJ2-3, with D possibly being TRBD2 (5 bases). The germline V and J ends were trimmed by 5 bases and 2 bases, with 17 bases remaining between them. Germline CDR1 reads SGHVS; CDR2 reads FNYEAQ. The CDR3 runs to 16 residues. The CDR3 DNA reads TGTGCCAGCAGCCCCCGCTCGGGGAGCGACACAGATACGCAGTATTTT. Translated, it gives CASSPRSGSDTDTQYF.

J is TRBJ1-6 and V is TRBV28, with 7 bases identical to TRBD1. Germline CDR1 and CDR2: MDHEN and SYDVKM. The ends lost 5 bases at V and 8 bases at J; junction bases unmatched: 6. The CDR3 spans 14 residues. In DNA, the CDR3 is TGTGCCAGCAGTCGTCAGGGGGGATATTCACCCCTCCACTTT. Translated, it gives CASSRQGGYSPLHF.

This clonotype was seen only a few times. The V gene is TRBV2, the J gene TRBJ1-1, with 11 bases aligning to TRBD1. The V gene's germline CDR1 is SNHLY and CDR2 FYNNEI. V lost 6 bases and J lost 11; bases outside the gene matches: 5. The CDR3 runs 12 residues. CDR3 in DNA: TGTGCCAGCAGGTGGACAGGGGGCAGGGCTTTCTTT. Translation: CASRWTGGRAFF.

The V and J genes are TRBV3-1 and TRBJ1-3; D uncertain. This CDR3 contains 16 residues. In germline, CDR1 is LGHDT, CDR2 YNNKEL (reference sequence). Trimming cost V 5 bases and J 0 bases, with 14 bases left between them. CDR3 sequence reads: CASSNTGRNSGNTIYF. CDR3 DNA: TGTGCCAGCAGCAACACGGGAAGGAACTCTGGAAACACCATATATTTT.

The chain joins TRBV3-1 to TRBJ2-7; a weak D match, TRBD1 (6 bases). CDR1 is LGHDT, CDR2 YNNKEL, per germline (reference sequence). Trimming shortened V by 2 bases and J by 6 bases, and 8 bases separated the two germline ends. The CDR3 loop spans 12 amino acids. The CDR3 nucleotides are TGTGCCAGCAGCCAACTAGGGGGCGAGCAGTACTTC. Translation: CASSQLGGEQYF.

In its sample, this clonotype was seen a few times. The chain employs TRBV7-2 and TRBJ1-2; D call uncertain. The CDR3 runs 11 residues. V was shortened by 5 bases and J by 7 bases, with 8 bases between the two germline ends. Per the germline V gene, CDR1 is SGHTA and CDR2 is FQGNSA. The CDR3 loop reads CASSLEVGYTF. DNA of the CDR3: TGTGCCAGCAGCCTTGAGGTTGGCTACACCTTC.

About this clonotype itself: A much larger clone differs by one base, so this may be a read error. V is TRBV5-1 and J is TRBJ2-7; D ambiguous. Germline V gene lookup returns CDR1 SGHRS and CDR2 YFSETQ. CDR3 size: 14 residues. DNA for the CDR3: TGCGCCAGCGGCTTCCCCGACGGAGCCTACGAGCAGTACTTC. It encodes CASGFPDGAYEQYF.

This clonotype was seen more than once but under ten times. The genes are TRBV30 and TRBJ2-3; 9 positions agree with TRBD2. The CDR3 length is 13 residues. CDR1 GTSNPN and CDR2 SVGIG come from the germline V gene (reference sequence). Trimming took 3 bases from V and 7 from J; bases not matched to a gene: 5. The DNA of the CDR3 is TGTGCCTGGAGACATAGCGGGAGCAATACGCAGTATTTT. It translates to CAWRHSGSNTQYF.

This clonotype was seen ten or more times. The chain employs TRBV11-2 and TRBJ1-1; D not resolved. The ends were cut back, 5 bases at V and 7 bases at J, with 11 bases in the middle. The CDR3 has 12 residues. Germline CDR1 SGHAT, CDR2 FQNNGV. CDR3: CASSPGKIEAFF. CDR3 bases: TGTGCCAGCAGCCCCGGCAAAATTGAAGCTTTCTTT.

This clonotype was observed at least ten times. This CDR3 reads CASSQDGRFASTDTQYF. The CDR3 DNA reads as TGCGCCAGCAGCCAAGATGGACGGTTCGCTAGCACAGATACGCAGTATTTT. The chain recombines TRBV4-1 with TRBJ2-3; D call uncertain. Trimming took off 0 bases at V and 0 bases at J, with 13 bases between the two ends. The CDR3 is 17 residues long. In germline, CDR1 is MGHRA, CDR2 YSYEKL.

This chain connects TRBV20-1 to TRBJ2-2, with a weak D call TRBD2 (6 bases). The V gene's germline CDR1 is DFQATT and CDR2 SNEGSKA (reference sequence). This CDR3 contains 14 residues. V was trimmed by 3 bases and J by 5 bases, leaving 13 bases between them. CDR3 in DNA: TGCAGTGCTAGGGGGGGACTGCAGACCGGGGAGCTGTTTTTT. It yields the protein CSARGGLQTGELFF.

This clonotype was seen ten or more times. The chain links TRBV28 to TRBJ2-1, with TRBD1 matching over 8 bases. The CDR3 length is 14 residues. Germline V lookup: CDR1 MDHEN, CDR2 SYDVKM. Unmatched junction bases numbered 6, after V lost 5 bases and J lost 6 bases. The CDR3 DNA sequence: TGTGCCAGCAGTCGAACTACAGGGGGCAATGAGCAGTTCTTC. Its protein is CASSRTTGGNEQFF.

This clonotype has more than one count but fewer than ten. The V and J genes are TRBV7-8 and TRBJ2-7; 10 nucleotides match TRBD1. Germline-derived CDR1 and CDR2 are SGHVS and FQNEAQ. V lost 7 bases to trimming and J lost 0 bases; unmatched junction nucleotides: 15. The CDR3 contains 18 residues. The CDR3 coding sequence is TGTGCCAGCAAAGAGCGCCGACAGGGGGCCCTCGACTCCTACGAGCAGTACTTC. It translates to CASKERRQGALDSYEQYF. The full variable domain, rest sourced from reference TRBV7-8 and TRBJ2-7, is GAGVSQSPRYKVAKRGQDVALRCDPISGHVSLFWYQQALGQGPEFLTYFQNEAQLDKSGLPSDRFFAERPEGSVSTLKIQRTQQEDSAVYLCASKERRQGALDSYEQYFGPGTRLTVT.

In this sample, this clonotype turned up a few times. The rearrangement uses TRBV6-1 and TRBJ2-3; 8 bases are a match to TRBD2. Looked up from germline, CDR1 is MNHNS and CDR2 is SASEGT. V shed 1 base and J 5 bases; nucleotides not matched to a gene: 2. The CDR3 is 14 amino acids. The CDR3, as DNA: TGTGCCAGCAGTGAAGGCAGCGGGAGAGATACGCAGTATTTT. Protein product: CASSEGSGRDTQYF.

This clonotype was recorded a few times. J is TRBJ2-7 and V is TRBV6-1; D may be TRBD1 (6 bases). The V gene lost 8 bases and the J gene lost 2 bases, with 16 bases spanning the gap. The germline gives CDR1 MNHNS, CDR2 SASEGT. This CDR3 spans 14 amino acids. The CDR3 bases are TGTGCCAGCGACAAAGCACAGGGTACCTACGAGCAGTACTTC. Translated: CASDKAQGTYEQYF.

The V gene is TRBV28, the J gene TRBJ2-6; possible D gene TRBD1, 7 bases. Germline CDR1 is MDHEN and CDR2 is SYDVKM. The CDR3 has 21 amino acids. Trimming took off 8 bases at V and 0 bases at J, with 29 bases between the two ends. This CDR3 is CASGDPGAGGGLHSGANVLTF. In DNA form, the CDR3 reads TGTGCCAGCGGGGACCCGGGGGCAGGGGGAGGACTTCACTCTGGGGCCAACGTCCTGACTTTC.

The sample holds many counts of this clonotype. CDR3 DNA sequence: TGCGCCAGCAGGGTGGGGAGCACAGATACGCAGTATTTT. Translating gives CASRVGSTDTQYF. The V call is TRBV5-1, the J call TRBJ2-3; D gene uncertain. The CDR3 has 13 residues. CDR1 and CDR2 from the germline V gene are SGHRS and YFSETQ. V was cut by 5 bases and J by 0 bases, with 7 bases left in between.